These 18 T cell receptor beta chains were sequenced from one sample in a study of human T cells and chemical hapten exposure. Time point indicated: patch test 2, 6 weeks after DPC sensitization. The treatment denotes: therapeutic diphenylcyclopropenone sensitization with weekly scalp DPC. TCRdb analysed the RACE reads with MiXCR anew, one entry per CDR3 protein. This sample carries some 150,000 distinct CDR3 sequences, roughly 10% of them seen once, and the ten largest clones take 1.3% to 1.5%. The sample in question was whole blood, obtained in connection with sensitization to the hapten diphenylcyclopropenone (DPC). Receptors were obtained from a woman aged 45-59 years with alopecia areata. Some clones in this sample may be carry-over from other donors' samples.

The chain combines TRBV24-1 with TRBJ2-1; D perhaps matches TRBD2 (7 bases). The germline gives CDR1 KGHDR, CDR2 SFDVKD. V dropped 3 bases and J dropped 9 bases, with 20 bases sitting between them. The CDR3 is 16 amino acids. The chain's CDR3 is CATSDPTPKRGGEQFF. In nucleotides, the CDR3 is TGTGCCACCAGTGATCCTACACCAAAAAGGGGGGGTGAGCAGTTCTTC.

The V call is TRBV14, the J call TRBJ1-2; the D gene is possibly TRBD1 (5 bases). Germline-derived CDR1 and CDR2 are SGHDN and FVKESK. V lost 4 bases and J 4 bases, leaving 10 bases between the germline ends. The CDR3 runs 13 residues. The CDR3 coding sequence is TGTGCCAGCAGCCCCGACAGCCTCTATGGCTACACCTTC. This gives the protein CASSPDSLYGYTF.

This clonotype came up a few times. This chain links TRBV7-6 with TRBJ2-3, with TRBD1 as a possible D gene (6 bases). Trimming left V 2 bases short and J 8 bases short, with 14 bases between. Germline V gene lookup returns CDR1 SGHVS and CDR2 FNYEAQ. This CDR3 is built from 14 residues. The CDR3 nucleotides are TGTGCCAGCAGCTTATCAGGGGCCCCAGGTACGCAGTATTTT. The encoded protein is CASSLSGAPGTQYF.

The V call is TRBV6-2 or TRBV6-3, the J call TRBJ1-4; D gene unclear. Germline V CDR1 and CDR2: MNHEY, SVGEGT. Trimming cost V 5 bases and J 5 bases, with 12 bases left between them. The CDR3 is 14 amino acids. CDR3 nucleotides: TGTGCCAGCAGTCCGGGAGGGTGGAATGAAAAACTGTTTTTT. This codes for CASSPGGWNEKLFF.

This clonotype was picked up a small number of times. V is TRBV24-1 and J is TRBJ2-1; 13 positions match TRBD2. V was pared by 4 bases and J by 10 bases, with 6 bases of the junction left unmatched. CDR3 size: 15 residues. CDR1 is KGHDR and CDR2 is SFDVKD in the germline V gene. CDR3 sequence (DNA): TGTGCCACCAGTGAGCCCGCGGGACTAGCGGGAGAGCAGTTCTTC. It yields the protein CATSEPAGLAGEQFF.

This clonotype was seen a few times. V usage is TRBV11-2 and J usage is TRBJ2-5, with D perhaps matching TRBD1 or TRBD2 (5 bases each). Trimming pared 5 bases from V and 5 bases from J, leaving 15 bases between. The CDR3 is made up of 14 amino acids. Germline V lookup: CDR1 SGHAT, CDR2 FQNNGV. CDR3 sequence reads: CASSLSLGRETQYF. The CDR3 DNA reads as TGTGCCAGCAGCCTTAGCCTGGGACGGGAGACCCAGTACTTC. The variable domain in full, completed from reference TRBV11-2 and TRBJ2-5, reads EAGVAQSPRYKIIEKRQSVAFWCNPISGHATLYWYQQILGQGPKLLIQFQNNGVVDDSQLPKDRFSAERLKGVDSTLKIQPAKLEDSAVYLCASSLSLGRETQYFGPGTRLLVL.

Many counts were recorded for this clonotype. The genes are TRBV19 and TRBJ2-1; the D is unclear. V was cut by 5 bases and J by 8 bases, with 22 bases left in between. The CDR3 spans 16 residues. Germline CDR1 is LNHDA and CDR2 is SQIVND (reference sequence). The CDR3 DNA is TGTGCCAGTAGTTCGAGACCCCCCCCGAGAGGCGATGAGCAGTTCTTC. Translated, it gives CASSSRPPPRGDEQFF.

V and J are TRBV19 and TRBJ2-5, with 9 nucleotides matching TRBD1. Germline CDR1 LNHDA, CDR2 SQIVND (reference sequence). This CDR3 region has 14 residues. V shed 7 bases and J 5 bases; nucleotides not matched to a gene: 8. For the CDR3, the DNA is TGTGCCAGTACTCCCGGGACAGGGACGGAGACCCAGTACTTC. Its protein is CASTPGTGTETQYF.

This clonotype was counted at least ten times. This chain joins TRBV2 and TRBJ2-1, with D possibly called TRBD1 or TRBD2 (5 bases each). Germline V CDR1 and CDR2: SNHLY, FYNNEI. CDR3 length: 15 residues. The germline V and J ends were trimmed by 2 bases and 3 bases, with 11 bases remaining between them. CDR3 amino acids: CASSERDRFYNEQFF. Written as DNA, the CDR3 is TGTGCCAGCAGTGAAAGGGACCGTTTCTACAATGAGCAGTTCTTC.

This chain connects TRBV11-2 to TRBJ1-1, with a tentative D call TRBD1 (5 bases). Trimming removed 3 bases from V and 4 bases from J, with 9 bases in between. Germline CDR1 and CDR2: SGHAT and FQNNGV. The CDR3 has 13 amino acids. This chain's CDR3 is CASSFTGSTEAFF. In DNA form, the CDR3 reads TGTGCCAGCAGCTTTACAGGAAGCACTGAAGCTTTCTTT.

This clonotype occurred a few times. The chain is built from TRBV2 and TRBJ2-1, with 10 bases fitting TRBD1. J gave up 8 bases and V 6 bases, and 13 bases lay outside the gene matches. CDR3 length: 16 amino acids. Looked up from germline, CDR1 is SNHLY and CDR2 is FYNNEI. As DNA, the CDR3 is TGTGCCAGCAGCCGACTTCCCGGGACAGGGGTGGATGAGCAGTTCTTC. Amino acid sequence: CASSRLPGTGVDEQFF.

The chain links TRBV18 to TRBJ2-5; the match to TRBD2 covers 7 bases. From germline, CDR1 is KGHSH and CDR2 LQKENI. The CDR3 sequence is 16 residues long. With V trimmed by 3 bases and J by 2 bases, 9 bases remained unmatched. CDR3 sequence: CASSPSVAGAQETQYF. The CDR3 nucleotides are TGTGCCAGCTCACCGTCGGTAGCGGGTGCTCAAGAGACCCAGTACTTC.

This clonotype was found a few times. The chain employs TRBV20-1 and TRBJ2-3; D is unresolved. CDR1 and CDR2 from the germline V gene are DFQATT and SNEGSKA (reference sequence). The CDR3 has 17 residues. Trimming shortened V by 1 base and J by 4 bases, and 21 bases separated the two germline ends. As DNA, the CDR3 is TGCAGTGCTAGAGTTCCCGGGCAGGCCCTCGTGCCAGATACGCAGTATTTT. Its protein is CSARVPGQALVPDTQYF.

This clonotype was seen many times. The chain is built from TRBV5-1 and TRBJ2-5; unclear D gene. The CDR3 has 14 residues. Germline lookup yields CDR1 SGHRS and CDR2 YFSETQ. Trimming cost V 0 bases and J 2 bases, with 8 bases left between them. For the CDR3, the DNA is TGCGCCAGCAGCTTGGGCCACTTTCAAGAGACCCAGTACTTC. Protein: CASSLGHFQETQYF. The full variable domain, with the rest looked up from reference TRBV5-1 and TRBJ2-5, is KAGVTQTPRYLIKTRGQQVTLSCSPISGHRSVSWYQQTPGQGLQFLFEYFSETQRNKGNFPGRFSGRQFSNSRSEMNVSTLELGDSALYLCASSLGHFQETQYFGPGTRLLVL.

This chain connects TRBV6-6 to TRBJ2-7; D unclear. The germline V and J ends were trimmed by 8 bases and 3 bases, with 8 bases remaining between them. CDR3 length equals 11 residues. Per germline, CDR1 MNHNY and CDR2 SVGAGI (reference sequence). The CDR3 loop reads CASERDYEQYF. For the CDR3, the DNA is TGTGCCAGCGAGCGTGACTACGAGCAGTACTTC.

The sample holds many counts of this clonotype. The rearrangement uses TRBV30 and TRBJ1-6, with D unresolved. CDR1 GTSNPN and CDR2 SVGIG come from the germline V gene (reference sequence). Trimming pared 4 bases from V and 7 bases from J, leaving 14 bases between. CDR3 length: 14 amino acids. In nucleotides, the CDR3 is TGTGCCTGGACCTCGATCCGGAGCAATTCACCCCTCCACTTT. This codes for CAWTSIRSNSPLHF.

This clonotype has a handful of counts. The chain carries TRBV27 and TRBJ2-7; TRBD1 is a possible D gene (6 bases). Germline CDR1 MNHEY, CDR2 SMNVEV (reference sequence). Deletions cut 8 bases from V and 4 bases from J, with 21 bases between. The CDR3 extends over 15 amino acids. The CDR3 bases are TGTGCCAGCCGCCGTTGGGGGCAGGCGGCTTACGAGCAGTACTTC. Translating it yields CASRRWGQAAYEQYF.

The chain recombines TRBV20-1 with TRBJ2-4; D unclear. Trimming stripped 0 bases from V and 0 bases from J, with 12 bases between. The CDR3 has 16 amino acids. Per germline, CDR1 DFQATT and CDR2 SNEGSKA (reference sequence). The CDR3 loop reads CSARDAGPVAKNIQYF. DNA for the CDR3: TGCAGTGCTAGAGACGCCGGGCCCGTAGCCAAAAACATTCAGTACTTC.